The TCR beta chain under discussion was sequenced for a study of T-cell reconstitution after alpha-beta-depleted transplantation in children. This clonotype was counted at least ten times. Trimming removed 0 bases from V and 1 base from J, with 13 bases in between. CDR1 is MGHRA and CDR2 is YSYEKL in the germline V gene. CDR3 length: 17 amino acids. During its preparation, the TCRbeta library received unique molecular identifiers. From the PCR reads, TCRdb called clonotypes with MiXCR, one entry per CDR3 protein. The data contain 75,000 to 100,000 distinct CDR3 sequences, 7% to 10% of them singletons.

This receptor was obtained from a human donor who donated a stem cell graft to a child with congenital amegakaryocytic thrombocytopenia. The chain has TRBV4-1 and TRBJ2-1; no clear D gene. This specimen consisted of PBMCs from the stem cell graft donor, obtained from the stem cell graft. The DNA for the CDR3 is TGCGCCAGCAGCCAAGATCATGAATCGGCGTCCTACAATGAGCAGTTCTTC. This translates into CASSQDHESASYNEQFF.